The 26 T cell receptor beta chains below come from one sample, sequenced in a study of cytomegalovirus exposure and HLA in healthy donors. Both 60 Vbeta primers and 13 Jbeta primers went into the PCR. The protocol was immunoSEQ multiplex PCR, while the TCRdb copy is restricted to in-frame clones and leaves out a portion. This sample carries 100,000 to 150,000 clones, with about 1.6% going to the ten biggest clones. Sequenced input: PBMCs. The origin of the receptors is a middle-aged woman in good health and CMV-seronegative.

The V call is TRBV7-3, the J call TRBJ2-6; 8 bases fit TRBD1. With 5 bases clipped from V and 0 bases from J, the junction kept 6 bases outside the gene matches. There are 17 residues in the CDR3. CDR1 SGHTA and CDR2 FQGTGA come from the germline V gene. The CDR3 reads CASSRTGRASGANVLTF. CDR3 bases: TGTGCCAGCAGCCGGACAGGGCGAGCCTCTGGGGCCAACGTCCTGACTTTC.

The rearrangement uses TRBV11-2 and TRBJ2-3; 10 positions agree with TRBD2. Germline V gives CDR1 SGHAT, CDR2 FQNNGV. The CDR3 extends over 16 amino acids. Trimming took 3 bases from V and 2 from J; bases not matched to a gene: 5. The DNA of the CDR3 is TGTGCCAGCAGCTTGGAGCGGGGGGGCCTCACAGATACGCAGTATTTT. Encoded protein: CASSLERGGLTDTQYF.

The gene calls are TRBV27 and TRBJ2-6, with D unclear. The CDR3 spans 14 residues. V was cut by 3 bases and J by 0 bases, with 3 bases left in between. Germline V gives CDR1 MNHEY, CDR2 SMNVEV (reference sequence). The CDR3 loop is CASSFYSGANVLTF. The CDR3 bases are TGTGCCAGCAGTTTTTACTCTGGGGCCAACGTCCTGACTTTC.

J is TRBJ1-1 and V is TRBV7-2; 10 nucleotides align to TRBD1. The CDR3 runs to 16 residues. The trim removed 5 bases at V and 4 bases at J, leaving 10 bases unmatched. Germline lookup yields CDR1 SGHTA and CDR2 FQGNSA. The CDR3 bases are TGTGCCAGCAGCCTCCGACAGGGGGCCGGGATCACTGAAGCTTTCTTT. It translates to CASSLRQGAGITEAFF.

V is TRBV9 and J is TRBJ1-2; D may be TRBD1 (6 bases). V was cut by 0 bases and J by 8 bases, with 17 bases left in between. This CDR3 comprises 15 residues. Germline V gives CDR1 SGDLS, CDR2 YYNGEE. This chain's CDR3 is CASSVGDRLLEGYTF. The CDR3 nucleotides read TGTGCCAGCAGCGTAGGAGACAGGTTGTTGGAAGGCTACACCTTC.

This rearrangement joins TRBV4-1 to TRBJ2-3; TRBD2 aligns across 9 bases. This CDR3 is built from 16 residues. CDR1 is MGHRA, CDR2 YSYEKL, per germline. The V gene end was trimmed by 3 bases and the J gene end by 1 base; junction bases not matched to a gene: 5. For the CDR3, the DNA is TGCGCCAGCAGCCAGGTGAGACTAGCGGGCACAGATACGCAGTATTTT. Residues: CASSQVRLAGTDTQYF.

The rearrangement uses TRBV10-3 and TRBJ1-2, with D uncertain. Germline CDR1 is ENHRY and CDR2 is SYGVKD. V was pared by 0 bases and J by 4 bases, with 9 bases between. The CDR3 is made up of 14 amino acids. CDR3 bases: TGTGCCATCAGTGAGTCAGAGGATCGCTATGGCTACACCTTC. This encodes CAISESEDRYGYTF.

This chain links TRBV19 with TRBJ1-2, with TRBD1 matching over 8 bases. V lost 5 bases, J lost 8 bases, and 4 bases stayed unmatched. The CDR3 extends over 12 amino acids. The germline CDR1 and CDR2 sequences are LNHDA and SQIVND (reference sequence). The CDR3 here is CASSLGQVGYTF. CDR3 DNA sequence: TGTGCCAGTAGTTTGGGACAGGTGGGCTACACCTTC.

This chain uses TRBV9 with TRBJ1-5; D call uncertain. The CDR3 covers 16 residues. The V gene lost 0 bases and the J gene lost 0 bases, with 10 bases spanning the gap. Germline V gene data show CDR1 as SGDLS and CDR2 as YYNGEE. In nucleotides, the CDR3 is TGTGCCAGCAGCGTAGAGAGGGCAGGTAGCAATCAGCCCCAGCATTTT. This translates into CASSVERAGSNQPQHF.

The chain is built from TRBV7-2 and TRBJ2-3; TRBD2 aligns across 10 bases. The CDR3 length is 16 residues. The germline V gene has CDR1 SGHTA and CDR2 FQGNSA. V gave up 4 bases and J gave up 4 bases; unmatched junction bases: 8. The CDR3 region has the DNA TGTGCCAGCAGCTCAGCGGGGGGGTGGTATGCAGATACGCAGTATTTT. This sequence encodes CASSSAGGWYADTQYF.

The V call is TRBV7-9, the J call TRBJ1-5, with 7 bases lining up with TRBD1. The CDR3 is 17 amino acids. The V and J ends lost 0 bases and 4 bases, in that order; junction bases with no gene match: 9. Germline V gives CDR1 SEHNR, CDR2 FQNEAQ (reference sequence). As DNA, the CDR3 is TGTGCCAGCAGCTTAGCTGGGGCAGGGGGGCCGAATCAGCCCCAGCATTTT. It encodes CASSLAGAGGPNQPQHF. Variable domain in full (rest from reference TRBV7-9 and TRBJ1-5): DTGVSQNPRHKITKRGQNVTFRCDPISEHNRLYWYRQTLGQGPEFLTYFQNEAQLEKSRLLSDRFSAERPKGSFSTLEIQRTEQGDSAMYLCASSLAGAGGPNQPQHFGDGTRLSIL.

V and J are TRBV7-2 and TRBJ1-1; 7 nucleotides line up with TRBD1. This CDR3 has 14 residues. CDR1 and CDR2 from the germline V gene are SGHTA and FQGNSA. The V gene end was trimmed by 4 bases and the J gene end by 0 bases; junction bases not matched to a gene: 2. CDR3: CASSSRGLNTEAFF. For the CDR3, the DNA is TGTGCCAGCAGCTCCAGGGGGTTGAACACTGAAGCTTTCTTT.

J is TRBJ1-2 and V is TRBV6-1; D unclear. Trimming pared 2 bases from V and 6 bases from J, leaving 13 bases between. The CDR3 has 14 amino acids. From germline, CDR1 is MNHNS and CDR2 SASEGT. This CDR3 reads CASSERGKVDGYTF. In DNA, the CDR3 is TGTGCCAGCAGTGAAAGAGGGAAGGTCGATGGCTACACCTTC.

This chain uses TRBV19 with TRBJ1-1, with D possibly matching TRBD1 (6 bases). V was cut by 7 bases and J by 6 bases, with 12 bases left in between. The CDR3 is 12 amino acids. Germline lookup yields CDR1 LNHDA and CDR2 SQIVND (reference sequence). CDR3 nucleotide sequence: TGTGCCAGTAAGATAGGGGGGGCTGAAGCTTTCTTT. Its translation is CASKIGGAEAFF.

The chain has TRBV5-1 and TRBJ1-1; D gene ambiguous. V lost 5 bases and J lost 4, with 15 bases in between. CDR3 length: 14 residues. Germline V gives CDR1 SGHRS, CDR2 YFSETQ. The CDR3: CASSRGGVGTEAFF. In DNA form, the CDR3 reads TGCGCCAGCAGTCGAGGTGGCGTTGGCACTGAAGCTTTCTTT.

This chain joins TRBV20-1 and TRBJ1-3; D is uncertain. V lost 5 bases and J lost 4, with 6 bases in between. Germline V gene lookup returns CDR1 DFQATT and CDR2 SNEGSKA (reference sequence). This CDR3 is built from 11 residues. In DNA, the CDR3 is TGCAGTGCTCTTCAGGGAAACACCATATATTTT. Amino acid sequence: CSALQGNTIYF.

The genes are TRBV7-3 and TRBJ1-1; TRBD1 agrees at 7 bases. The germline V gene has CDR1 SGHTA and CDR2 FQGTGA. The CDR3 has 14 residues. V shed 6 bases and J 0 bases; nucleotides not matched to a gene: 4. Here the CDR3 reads CASRETGMNTEAFF. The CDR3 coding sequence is TGTGCCAGCAGAGAGACAGGGATGAACACTGAAGCTTTCTTT.

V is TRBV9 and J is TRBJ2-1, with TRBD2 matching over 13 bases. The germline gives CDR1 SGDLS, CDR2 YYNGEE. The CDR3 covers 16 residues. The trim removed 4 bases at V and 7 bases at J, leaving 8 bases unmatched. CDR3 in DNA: TGTGCCAGCAGCCAAGAGGGGACTAGCGGGGCGAATGAGCAGTTCTTC. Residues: CASSQEGTSGANEQFF.

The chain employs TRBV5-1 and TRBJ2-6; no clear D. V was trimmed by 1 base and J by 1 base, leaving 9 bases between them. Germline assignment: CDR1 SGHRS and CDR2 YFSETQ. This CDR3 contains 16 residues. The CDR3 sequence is CASSLFSGSGANVLTF. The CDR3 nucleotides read TGCGCCAGCAGCTTGTTCTCCGGGTCTGGGGCCAACGTCCTGACTTTC.

In nucleotides, the CDR3 is TGTGCCAGCAGTGAAAGGGACAGGGGACCAATGAACACTGAAGCTTTCTTT. Residues: CASSERDRGPMNTEAFF. V and J are TRBV6-1 and TRBJ1-1; the match to TRBD1 covers 10 bases. The trim removed 2 bases at V and 0 bases at J, leaving 6 bases unmatched. There are 17 residues in the CDR3. Germline CDR1 MNHNS, CDR2 SASEGT.

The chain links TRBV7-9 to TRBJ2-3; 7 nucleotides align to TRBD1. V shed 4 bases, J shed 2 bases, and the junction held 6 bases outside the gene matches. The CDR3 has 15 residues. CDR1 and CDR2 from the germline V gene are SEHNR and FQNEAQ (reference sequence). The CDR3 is CASSSGGDPTDTQYF. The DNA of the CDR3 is TGTGCCAGCAGCTCAGGGGGAGACCCCACAGATACGCAGTATTTT.

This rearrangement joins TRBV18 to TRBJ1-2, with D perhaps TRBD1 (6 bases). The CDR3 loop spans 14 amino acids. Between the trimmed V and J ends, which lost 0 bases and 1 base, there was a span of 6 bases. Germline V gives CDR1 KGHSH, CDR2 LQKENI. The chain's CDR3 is CASSPPGGNYGYTF. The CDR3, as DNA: TGTGCCAGCTCACCACCAGGGGGTAACTATGGCTACACCTTC.

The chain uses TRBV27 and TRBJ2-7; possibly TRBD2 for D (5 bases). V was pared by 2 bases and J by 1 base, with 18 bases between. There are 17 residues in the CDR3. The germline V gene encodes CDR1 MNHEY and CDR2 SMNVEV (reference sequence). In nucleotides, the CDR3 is TGTGCCAGCAGTTTAAGGTCTAGCCAGAGAGTATCCTACGAGCAGTACTTC. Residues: CASSLRSSQRVSYEQYF.

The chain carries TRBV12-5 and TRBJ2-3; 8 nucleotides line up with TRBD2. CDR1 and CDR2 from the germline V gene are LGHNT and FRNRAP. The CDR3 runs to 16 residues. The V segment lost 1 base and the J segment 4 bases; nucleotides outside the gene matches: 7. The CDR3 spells CASGLGLAGFSDTQYF. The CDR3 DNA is TGTGCTAGTGGTTTGGGTTTAGCGGGGTTCTCAGATACGCAGTATTTT.

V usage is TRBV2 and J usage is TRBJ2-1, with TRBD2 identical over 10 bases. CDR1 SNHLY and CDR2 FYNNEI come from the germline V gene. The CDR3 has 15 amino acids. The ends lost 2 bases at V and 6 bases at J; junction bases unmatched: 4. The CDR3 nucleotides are TGTGCCAGCAGTGAACAAACTAGCGGGGCCAATGAGCAGTTCTTC. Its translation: CASSEQTSGANEQFF.

Here the CDR3 DNA reads TGTGCCAGCAGTGAAAGAGTTTGGGAGCTGTTTTTT. As protein: CASSERVWELFF. The chain combines TRBV6-1 with TRBJ2-2; D not resolved. Per germline, CDR1 MNHNS and CDR2 SASEGT. CDR3 length equals 12 residues. V dropped 2 bases and J dropped 9 bases, with 7 bases sitting between them.